A single sample gave rise to the 19 T cell receptor beta chains below, sequenced in a study of T cell responses to AZD1222 COVID-19 vaccine. The method was immunoSEQ multiplex PCR; TCRdb's version includes in-frame clones alone and lacks a portion of them. The sample includes over 120,000 clones, roughly 92% of them seen just once. Here the sequenced sample was peripheral blood, taken on day 0 of AZD1222 vaccination. The source of these receptors is an adult in good health.

This clone has a single count. The chain uses TRBV7-3 and TRBJ2-1; D is ambiguous. The V end was cut by 3 bases, the J end by 4 bases, with 13 bases between. The CDR3 contains 15 residues. Germline CDR1 and CDR2: SGHTA and FQGTGA. The CDR3 nucleotides are TGTGCCAGCAGCTTGAGCCCTACCCCTTACAATGAGCAGTTCTTC. This encodes CASSLSPTPYNEQFF.

The chain recombines TRBV6-5 with TRBJ2-1; TRBD2 matches at 12 bases. Trimming took 5 bases from V and 10 from J; bases not matched to a gene: 3. The CDR3 has 13 amino acids. Germline CDR1 and CDR2: MNHEY and SVGAGI. This CDR3 reads CASSRGTSGEQFF. The CDR3, as DNA: TGTGCCAGCAGTAGGGGGACTAGCGGGGAGCAGTTCTTC.

The CDR3: CASSLDRGSYNEQFF. Here the CDR3 DNA reads TGTGCCAGCAGTTTGGACAGGGGTTCCTACAATGAGCAGTTCTTC. The chain couples TRBV28 to TRBJ2-1; 9 positions match TRBD1. J gave up 1 base and V 3 bases, and 1 base lay outside the gene matches. Looked up from germline, CDR1 is MDHEN and CDR2 is SYDVKM. The CDR3 has 15 amino acids.

The CDR3 nucleotides read TGTGCCAGCAGTTTACAGGGAGGGGTTACTGAAGCTTTCTTT. This encodes CASSLQGGVTEAFF. The genes are TRBV27 and TRBJ1-1; possible D gene TRBD1, 5 bases. The CDR3 loop spans 14 amino acids. CDR1 and CDR2 (germline): MNHEY, SMNVEV (reference sequence). The V gene lost 2 bases and the J gene lost 5 bases, with 12 bases spanning the gap.

The J gene is TRBJ2-7, the V gene TRBV27; D not certain. The germline gives CDR1 MNHEY, CDR2 SMNVEV (reference sequence). The CDR3 loop spans 10 amino acids. Trimming cost V 7 bases and J 0 bases, with 1 base left between them. Here the CDR3 reads CASTSYEQYF. Written as DNA, the CDR3 is TGTGCCAGCACCTCCTACGAGCAGTACTTC.

For the CDR3, the DNA is TGTGCCAGCAGTGTCGGCTACTCGGTCACCGGGGAGCTGTTTTTT. It specifies CASSVGYSVTGELFF. The rearrangement joins TRBV2 to TRBJ2-2; D is uncertain. The V and J ends lost 4 bases and 4 bases respectively, with 13 bases between them. This CDR3 is built from 15 residues. Germline V gives CDR1 SNHLY, CDR2 FYNNEI.

The rearrangement joins TRBV13 to TRBJ1-3; D ambiguous. CDR1 and CDR2 (germline): PRHDT, FYEKMQ (reference sequence). CDR3 size: 14 residues. V was pared by 2 bases and J by 3 bases, with 8 bases between. Written as DNA, the CDR3 is TGTGCCAGCAGCTTATGGGCAGGTGGAAACACCATATATTTT. It specifies CASSLWAGGNTIYF.

V is TRBV3-1 (or the pseudogene TRBV3-2) and J is TRBJ1-1; a possible D gene is TRBD1 (5 bases). The CDR3 runs 13 residues. V was cut by 5 bases and J by 5 bases, with 12 bases left in between. The germline V gene has CDR1 LGHDT and CDR2 YNNKEL (reference sequence). CDR3 nucleotide sequence: TGTGCCAGCAGCTCACAGGATAGGACTGAAGCTTTCTTT. It translates to CASSSQDRTEAFF.

The rearrangement uses TRBV10-2 and TRBJ2-7; D assignment may be TRBD1 or TRBD2 (5 bases each). Germline CDR1 reads WSHSY; CDR2 reads SAAADI. CDR3 length: 17 residues. Trimming cost V 0 bases and J 6 bases, with 21 bases left between them. This CDR3 reads CASSESTRGLTGAEQYF. DNA of the CDR3: TGCGCCAGCAGTGAGTCGACTCGTGGGTTAACCGGGGCCGAGCAGTACTTC.

The chain has TRBV11-1 and TRBJ2-5; TRBD2 matches 7 bases. This CDR3 region has 15 residues. Losses at the gene ends were 1 base for V and 3 bases for J; bases not matched to a gene: 5. The germline gives CDR1 SGHAT, CDR2 FQDESV (reference sequence). In DNA, the CDR3 is TGTGCCAGCAGCTTAGTGGGCAGCGGGGAAGAGACCCAGTACTTC. This gives the protein CASSLVGSGEETQYF.

V gene TRBV10-2 combines with J gene TRBJ1-1; D remains unclear. The CDR3 totals 12 residues. Per the germline V gene, CDR1 is WSHSY and CDR2 is SAAADI. V lost 1 base, J lost 11 bases, and 11 bases lay in between. The DNA for the CDR3 is TGCGCCAGCAGTGAGTTCGATAGGACCGCTTTCTTT. Translating it yields CASSEFDRTAFF.

The genes are TRBV28 and TRBJ2-7; TRBD2 aligns across 11 bases. The CDR3 runs to 15 residues. Germline-derived CDR1 and CDR2 are MDHEN and SYDVKM. With 5 bases clipped from V and 4 bases from J, the junction kept 7 bases outside the gene matches. Here the CDR3 DNA reads TGTGCCAGCAGTATACTAGCGGGAGATGAATACGAGCAGTACTTC. Encoded protein: CASSILAGDEYEQYF.

The chain has TRBV5-1 and TRBJ2-6; D uncertain. Germline CDR1 is SGHRS and CDR2 is YFSETQ. The CDR3 contains 15 residues. The V gene lost 4 bases and the J gene lost 2 bases, with 10 bases spanning the gap. The CDR3 DNA is TGCGCCAGCAGCCAGGACCGCGCTGGGGCCAACGTCCTGACTTTC. Its protein is CASSQDRAGANVLTF.

The rearrangement joins TRBV15 to TRBJ2-1; D tentatively reads TRBD1 or TRBD2 (5 bases each). The germline V gene encodes CDR1 LNHNV and CDR2 YYDKDF (reference sequence). The CDR3 length is 16 residues. Trimming took off 1 base at V and 5 bases at J, with 15 bases between the two ends. The CDR3 DNA is TGTGCCACCAGCAGAGGAGAGGGGCGCGAGGACAATGAGCAGTTCTTC. Translated, it gives CATSRGEGREDNEQFF. Supplemented by reference TRBV15 and TRBJ2-1, the full variable domain reads DAMVIQNPRYQVTQFGKPVTLSCSQTLNHNVMYWYQQKSSQAPKLLFHYYDKDFNNEADTPDNFQSRRPNTSFCFLDIRSPGLGDTAMYLCATSRGEGREDNEQFFGPGTRLTVL.

This chain connects TRBV27 to TRBJ1-6; 8 positions match TRBD1. The junction had 4 bases not matched to a gene; V was cut back by 3 bases and J by 0 bases. Germline-derived CDR1 and CDR2 are MNHEY and SMNVEV (reference sequence). This CDR3 region has 17 residues. As DNA, the CDR3 is TGTGCCAGCAGTTTTTGGACAGGGAGCTCCTATAATTCACCCCTCCACTTT. It codes for CASSFWTGSSYNSPLHF.

The V gene is TRBV12-3 or TRBV12-4, the J gene TRBJ1-3; D is ambiguous. With 2 bases removed from V and 4 bases from J, the gap between germline ends came to 6 bases. CDR3 length: 13 residues. The CDR3 reads CASSLSPGNTIYF. The CDR3 nucleotides read TGTGCCAGCAGTTTAAGCCCCGGAAACACCATATATTTT.

The CDR3 DNA is TGCGCCAGCAGCGTGGACAGTTACTACGAGCAGTACTTC. Protein: CASSVDSYYEQYF. The rearrangement links TRBV5-1 to TRBJ2-7, with a weak D call TRBD1 (6 bases). This CDR3 has 13 residues. Trimming shortened V by 4 bases and J by 3 bases, and 11 bases separated the two germline ends. Per germline, CDR1 SGHRS and CDR2 YFSETQ.

The chain has TRBV5-6 and TRBJ1-5; D ambiguous. CDR1 SGHDT and CDR2 YYEEEE come from the germline V gene. The length of the CDR3 is 14 residues. The V end was cut by 0 bases, the J end by 1 base, with 5 bases between. The DNA of the CDR3 is TGTGCCAGCAGCTTGGGGCTGAGCAATCAGCCCCAGCATTTT. Protein sequence: CASSLGLSNQPQHF.

This sequence joins TRBV3-1 (or the pseudogene TRBV3-2) and TRBJ2-1; a weak D match, TRBD2 (5 bases). The CDR3 runs to 14 residues. The germline CDR1 and CDR2 sequences are LGHDT and YNNKEL (reference sequence). Trimming cost V 1 base and J 4 bases, with 8 bases left between them. DNA for the CDR3: TGTGCCAGCAGCCAAGGAGGGAAGTACAATGAGCAGTTCTTC. It is translated as CASSQGGKYNEQFF.